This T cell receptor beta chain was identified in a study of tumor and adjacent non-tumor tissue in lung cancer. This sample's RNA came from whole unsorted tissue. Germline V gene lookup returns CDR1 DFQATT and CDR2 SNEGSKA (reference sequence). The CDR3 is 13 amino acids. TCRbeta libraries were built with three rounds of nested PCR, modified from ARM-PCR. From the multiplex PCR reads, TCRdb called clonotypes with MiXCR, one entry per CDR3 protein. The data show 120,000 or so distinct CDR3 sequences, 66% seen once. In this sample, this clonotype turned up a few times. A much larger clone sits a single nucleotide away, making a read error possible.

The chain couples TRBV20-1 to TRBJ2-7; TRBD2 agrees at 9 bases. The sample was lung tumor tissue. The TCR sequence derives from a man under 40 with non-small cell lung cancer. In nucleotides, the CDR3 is TGCAGTGCCAGAGCTAGCGGGGACTACGAGCAGTACTTC. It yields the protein CSARASGDYEQYF.